These 23 T cell receptor beta chains originate from one sample sequenced in a study of blood T cell repertoires in COVID-19. Only in-frame clones appear in the TCRdb table, and some are missing; sequencing was by immunoSEQ multiplex PCR. Here the sample spans around 200,000 clones, 85% to 90% being singletons. Sequenced material: peripheral blood. The origin of the receptors is a man older than 75 with acute or convalescent COVID-19.

The chain is built from TRBV15 and TRBJ2-5; tentatively, D is TRBD1 (5 bases). V was shortened by 2 bases and J by 4 bases, with 14 bases between the two germline ends. CDR1 and CDR2 from the germline V gene are LNHNV and YYDKDF (reference sequence). The CDR3 extends over 15 amino acids. The DNA for the CDR3 is TGTGCCACCAGCAGATTGGCTCAGGGATTAGAGACCCAGTACTTC. Its protein is CATSRLAQGLETQYF. The full variable domain, rest sourced from reference TRBV15 and TRBJ2-5, is DAMVIQNPRYQVTQFGKPVTLSCSQTLNHNVMYWYQQKSSQAPKLLFHYYDKDFNNEADTPDNFQSRRPNTSFCFLDIRSPGLGDTAMYLCATSRLAQGLETQYFGPGTRLLVL.

The sample holds one count of this clone. The V call is TRBV7-2, the J call TRBJ1-4; TRBD1 matches 9 bases. The CDR3 has 15 amino acids. V lost 2 bases, J lost 7 bases, and 5 bases stayed unmatched. Per germline, CDR1 SGHTA and CDR2 FQGNSA. CDR3 nucleotides: TGTGCCAGCAGCTTATGGGGGACAGGGACTGAAAAACTGTTTTTT. Encoded protein: CASSLWGTGTEKLFF. Full variable domain (remainder filled in from reference TRBV7-2 and TRBJ1-4): GAGVSQSPSNKVTEKGKDVELRCDPISGHTALYWYRQSLGQGLEFLIYFQGNSAPDKSGLPSDRFSAERTGGSVSTLTIQRTQQEDSAVYLCASSLWGTGTEKLFFGSGTQLSVL.

This chain joins TRBV2 and TRBJ2-5, with TRBD2 as a possible D gene (5 bases). There are 14 residues in the CDR3. The V end lost 3 bases, the J end lost 2 bases, and 10 bases lay between the germline ends. CDR1 and CDR2 from the germline V gene are SNHLY and FYNNEI. The CDR3 DNA sequence: TGTGCCAGCAGTGAGGCTAGCTTACAAGAGACCCAGTACTTC. It specifies CASSEASLQETQYF.

The CDR3 region has the DNA TGTGCCAGTACCCGTCCGGGACAGGGGTACTATGGCTACACCTTC. Its protein is CASTRPGQGYYGYTF. This rearrangement joins TRBV19 to TRBJ1-2, with 10 nucleotides matching TRBD1. CDR1 is LNHDA, CDR2 SQIVND, per germline (reference sequence). The J segment lost 3 bases and the V segment lost 7 bases, leaving 8 bases of the junction unmatched. There are 15 residues in the CDR3.

The chain links TRBV5-5 to TRBJ1-6, with a tentative D call TRBD1 (6 bases). The V end was cut by 4 bases, the J end by 10 bases, with 12 bases between. The germline CDR1 and CDR2 sequences are SGHKS and YYEKEE (reference sequence). The CDR3 spans 13 residues. Written as DNA, the CDR3 is TGTGCCAGCAGCAGAGCAGGGGACTCACCCCTCCACTTT. Residues: CASSRAGDSPLHF. The full variable domain, its missing parts supplied by reference TRBV5-5 and TRBJ1-6, is DAGVTQSPTHLIKTRGQQVTLRCSPISGHKSVSWYQQVLGQGPQFIFQYYEKEERGRGNFPDRFSARQFPNYSSELNVNALLLGDSALYLCASSRAGDSPLHFGNGTRLTVT.

The V call is TRBV21-1, the J call TRBJ2-5; TRBD2 is the table's D call, not checked against the DNA. TRBV21-1 is listed as a pseudogene. CDR3 length: 16 amino acids. Written as DNA, the CDR3 is TGTGCCAGCAGCAAAGGCCCTGGACTAGCGGGGGAGACCCAGTACTTC. Protein: CASSKGPGLAGETQYF.

The V and J genes are TRBV10-3 and TRBJ2-5; D uncertain. Germline CDR1 ENHRY, CDR2 SYGVKD. This CDR3 region has 13 residues. V was trimmed by 3 bases and J by 5 bases, leaving 10 bases between them. CDR3 region: CAISDEISETQYF. In DNA, the CDR3 is TGTGCCATCAGTGACGAGATTAGCGAGACCCAGTACTTC.

The chain has TRBV24-1 and TRBJ1-5, with 7 nucleotides matching TRBD1. The germline V gene has CDR1 KGHDR and CDR2 SFDVKD. This CDR3 region has 15 residues. Trimming at V came to 3 bases and at J to 7 bases, leaving 8 bases not matched to a gene. This chain's CDR3 is CATSDNDRAGQPQHF. In DNA form, the CDR3 reads TGTGCCACCAGTGATAATGACAGGGCAGGCCAGCCCCAGCATTTT.

With regard to this clone: A read error may account for a junction end that differs from germline. V is TRBV6-6 and J is TRBJ2-7, with 11 positions matching TRBD2. From germline, CDR1 is MNHNY and CDR2 SVGAGI (reference sequence). CDR3 length: 14 amino acids. The CDR3 loop reads CASRGTSGSSEQYF. The DNA for the CDR3 is TGTGCCAGCAGGGGGACTAGCGGTTCCTCCGAGCAGTACTTC.

The rearrangement uses TRBV24-1 and TRBJ2-7, with D perhaps matching TRBD2 (6 bases). Per the germline V gene, CDR1 is KGHDR and CDR2 is SFDVKD. This CDR3 is built from 16 residues. V was trimmed by 5 bases and J by 4 bases, leaving 20 bases between them. The CDR3 DNA follows: TGTGCCACCAGTGTTTTACGGGGGTTTTCTCGGTACGAGCAGTACGTC. This gives the protein CATSVLRGFSRYEQYV.

The V and J genes are TRBV4-1 and TRBJ1-4; D gene ambiguous. The CDR3 sequence is 15 residues long. Trimming took off 3 bases at V and 4 bases at J, with 12 bases between the two ends. Germline V lookup: CDR1 MGHRA, CDR2 YSYEKL. CDR3 nucleotides: TGCGCCAGCAGCCATCCCTTGGCCCTTAATGAAAAACTGTTTTTT. Protein: CASSHPLALNEKLFF.

This clone was recorded only once. The V gene is TRBV9, the J gene TRBJ2-3; weak D call: TRBD2 (6 bases). This CDR3 comprises 15 residues. V was shortened by 0 bases and J by 3 bases, with 11 bases between the two germline ends. The V gene's germline CDR1 is SGDLS and CDR2 YYNGEE. DNA of the CDR3: TGTGCCAGCAGCGTAGCGGGGACTCAAACAGATACGCAGTATTTT. Protein sequence: CASSVAGTQTDTQYF.

This chain connects TRBV7-8 to TRBJ1-2; 9 positions match TRBD1. From germline, CDR1 is SGHVS and CDR2 FQNEAQ. The CDR3 totals 16 residues. Trimming cost V 1 base and J 1 base; bases outside gene matches: 4. The DNA of the CDR3 is TGTGCCAGCAGCTTAGTTGGGGACAGGGATAACTATGGCTACACCTTC. Translation gives CASSLVGDRDNYGYTF.

J is TRBJ2-1 and V is TRBV11-1; D perhaps matches TRBD2 (5 bases). The CDR3 totals 13 residues. Germline CDR1 reads SGHAT; CDR2 reads FQDESV (reference sequence). Deletions cut 3 bases from V and 5 bases from J, with 8 bases between. The CDR3 loop is CASSFLGDNEQFF. The CDR3 DNA reads as TGTGCCAGCAGCTTCCTCGGGGACAATGAGCAGTTCTTC.

This chain links TRBV11-3 with TRBJ2-3, with 7 bases that match TRBD1. Germline V CDR1 and CDR2: SGHNT, YENEEA. J gave up 6 bases and V 3 bases, and 9 bases lay outside the gene matches. This CDR3 contains 15 residues. The CDR3 loop is CASSLLGGAGDTQYF. For the CDR3, the DNA is TGTGCCAGCAGCTTGTTAGGGGGCGCCGGGGATACGCAGTATTTT.

The CDR3 reads CASSLGGVGYNEQFF. The CDR3 DNA is TGTGCCAGCAGCTTGGGGGGAGTCGGTTATAATGAGCAGTTCTTC. The chain has TRBV5-8 and TRBJ2-1; D possibly corresponds to TRBD2 (5 bases). This CDR3 is built from 15 residues. The V gene lost 0 bases and the J gene lost 7 bases, with 14 bases spanning the gap. Germline CDR1 and CDR2: SGHTS and YDEGEE.

This clone was counted once. The CDR3 reads CSARTPLTDTQYF. CDR3 DNA sequence: TGCAGCGCTAGGACACCGCTCACAGATACGCAGTATTTT. The genes are TRBV29-1 and TRBJ2-3, with D tentatively TRBD1 (5 bases). Germline assignment: CDR1 SQVTM and CDR2 ANQGSEA. The length of the CDR3 is 13 residues. Trimming removed 7 bases at V and 2 bases at J, with 13 bases between.

This clone appeared once. The CDR3 nucleotides are TGTGCCAGCAGTCCAGATCTACGCGGTACGCAGTATTTT. Residues: CASSPDLRGTQYF. J is TRBJ2-3 and V is TRBV6-6; D gene uncertain. The V end lost 5 bases, the J end lost 8 bases, and 14 bases lay between the germline ends. This CDR3 spans 13 amino acids. Germline lookup yields CDR1 MNHNY and CDR2 SVGAGI (reference sequence).

This clone has only a few counts. This chain joins TRBV18 and TRBJ2-2; D remains unclear. The ends were cut back, 3 bases at V and 0 bases at J, with 8 bases in the middle. The CDR3 is 15 amino acids. CDR1 and CDR2 from the germline V gene are KGHSH and LQKENI. The CDR3 region has the DNA TGTGCCAGCTCACCCCCAGGCACGAACACCGGGGAGCTGTTTTTT. Translated, it gives CASSPPGTNTGELFF.

This clone was seen only once. V and J are TRBV24-1 and TRBJ2-7; 7 bases agree with TRBD2. V dropped 4 bases and J dropped 5; count of bases not matched to a gene: 13. From germline, CDR1 is KGHDR and CDR2 SFDVKD. This CDR3 comprises 16 residues. CDR3 amino acids: CATSDPGTTLPHEQYF. CDR3 sequence (DNA): TGTGCCACCAGTGACCCAGGGACTACACTACCCCACGAGCAGTACTTC.

This rearrangement joins TRBV6-5 to TRBJ2-7; no definite D call. CDR3 size: 12 residues. Looked up from germline, CDR1 is MNHEY and CDR2 is SVGAGI. Trimming pared 9 bases from V and 2 bases from J, leaving 11 bases between. CDR3 residues: CARSLRTYEQYV. Written as DNA, the CDR3 is TGTGCCAGAAGTCTGCGGACCTACGAGCAGTACGTC.

V gene TRBV18 combines with J gene TRBJ2-1; 9 bases match TRBD2. V gave up 1 base and J gave up 4 bases; unmatched junction bases: 2. Germline V gene lookup returns CDR1 KGHSH and CDR2 LQKENI. The CDR3 sequence is 15 residues long. As DNA, the CDR3 is TGTGCCAGCTCACCACGCCTAGCGGGGTACAATGAGCAGTTCTTC. The encoded protein is CASSPRLAGYNEQFF.

The rearrangement joins TRBV5-6 to TRBJ1-6; 10 bases are a match to TRBD1. The J segment lost 11 bases and the V segment lost 0 bases, leaving 2 bases of the junction unmatched. The CDR3 runs to 14 residues. Germline lookup yields CDR1 SGHDT and CDR2 YYEEEE. This CDR3 reads CASSLAGQGPPLHF. CDR3 nucleotide sequence: TGTGCCAGCAGCTTGGCGGGACAGGGGCCACCCCTCCACTTT.